This TCR beta chain was sequenced for a study of T cells in tuberculosis. The overall study: The T cells targeted glucose monomycolate, a mycobacterial lipid, via CD1B. General study results and limits: Some low-affinity tetramer-binding T cells may be absent from this sample.

The CDR3 loop spans 15 amino acids. Germline V gene data show CDR1 as MNHNS and CDR2 as SASEGT. Trimming cost V 1 base and J 7 bases; bases outside gene matches: 7. After thawing and overnight rest, PBMC were stained with GMM-loaded CD1B tetramer, viability dye and anti-CD3 for sorting. The lipid loaded on the CD1B tetramers was C32 glucose monomycolate from Rhodococcus equi. This clone was picked up a small number of times. Assay: immunoSEQ multiplex PCR; the TCRdb copy retains only in-frame clones and omits some. The sample consists of approximately 59,000 clones, approximately 80% of them appearing once.

V and J are TRBV6-1 and TRBJ1-5; TRBD1 matches at 7 bases. The specimen was CD1b-GMM tetramer-negative cells sorted from PBMCs. The TCR was taken from an adult woman with latent tuberculosis. CDR3 region: CASSEGGRGLQPQHF. The CDR3 DNA is TGTGCCAGCAGTGAAGGGGGCAGGGGGTTGCAGCCCCAGCATTTT.